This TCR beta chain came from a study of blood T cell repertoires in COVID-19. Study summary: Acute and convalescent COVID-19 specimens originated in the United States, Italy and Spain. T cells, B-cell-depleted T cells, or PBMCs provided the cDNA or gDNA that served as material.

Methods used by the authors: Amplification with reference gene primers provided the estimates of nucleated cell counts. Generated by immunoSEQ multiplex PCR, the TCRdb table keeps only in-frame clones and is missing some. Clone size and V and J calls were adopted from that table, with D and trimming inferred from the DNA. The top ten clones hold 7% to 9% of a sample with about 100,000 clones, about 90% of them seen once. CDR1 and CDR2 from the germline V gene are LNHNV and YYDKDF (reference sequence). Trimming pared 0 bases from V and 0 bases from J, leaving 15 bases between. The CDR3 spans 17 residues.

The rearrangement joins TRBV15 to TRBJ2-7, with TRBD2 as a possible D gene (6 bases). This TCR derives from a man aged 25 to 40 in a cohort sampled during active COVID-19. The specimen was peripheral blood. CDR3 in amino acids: CATSREYGGAYSYEQYF. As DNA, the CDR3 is TGTGCCACCAGCAGAGAATACGGCGGGGCCTACTCCTACGAGCAGTACTTC.